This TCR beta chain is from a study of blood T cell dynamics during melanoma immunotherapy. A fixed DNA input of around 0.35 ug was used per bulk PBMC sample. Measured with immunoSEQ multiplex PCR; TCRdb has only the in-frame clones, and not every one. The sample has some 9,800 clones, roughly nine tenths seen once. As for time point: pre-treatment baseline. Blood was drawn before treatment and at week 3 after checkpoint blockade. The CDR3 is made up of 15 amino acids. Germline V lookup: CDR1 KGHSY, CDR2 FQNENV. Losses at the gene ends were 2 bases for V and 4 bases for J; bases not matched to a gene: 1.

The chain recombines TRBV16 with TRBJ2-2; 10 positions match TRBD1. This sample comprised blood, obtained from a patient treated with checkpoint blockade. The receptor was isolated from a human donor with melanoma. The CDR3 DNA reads TGTGCCAGCAGCCAACGGGACAGGGGCACCGGGGAGCTGTTTTTT. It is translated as CASSQRDRGTGELFF.